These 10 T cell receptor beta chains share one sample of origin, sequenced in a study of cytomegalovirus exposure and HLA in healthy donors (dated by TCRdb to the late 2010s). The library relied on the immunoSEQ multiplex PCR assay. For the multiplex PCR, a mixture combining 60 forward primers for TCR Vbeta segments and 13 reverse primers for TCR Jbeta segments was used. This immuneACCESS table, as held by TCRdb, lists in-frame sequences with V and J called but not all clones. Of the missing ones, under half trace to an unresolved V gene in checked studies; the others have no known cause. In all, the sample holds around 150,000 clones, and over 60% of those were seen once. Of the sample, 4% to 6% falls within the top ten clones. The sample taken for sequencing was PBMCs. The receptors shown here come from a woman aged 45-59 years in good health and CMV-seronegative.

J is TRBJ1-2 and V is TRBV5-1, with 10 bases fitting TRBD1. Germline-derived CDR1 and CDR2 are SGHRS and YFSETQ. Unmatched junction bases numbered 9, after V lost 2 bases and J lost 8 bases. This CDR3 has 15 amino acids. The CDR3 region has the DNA TGCGCCAGCAGCTTAATCCCGACAGGGGGCGAGGGCTACACCTTC. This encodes CASSLIPTGGEGYTF.

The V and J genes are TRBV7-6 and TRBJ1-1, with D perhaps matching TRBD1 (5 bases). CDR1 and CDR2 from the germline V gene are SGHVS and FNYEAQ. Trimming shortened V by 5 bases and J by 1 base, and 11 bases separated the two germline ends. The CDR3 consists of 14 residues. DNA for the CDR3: TGTGCCAGCAGCCCCAGGAGGGGGAACACTGAAGCTTTCTTT. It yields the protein CASSPRRGNTEAFF.

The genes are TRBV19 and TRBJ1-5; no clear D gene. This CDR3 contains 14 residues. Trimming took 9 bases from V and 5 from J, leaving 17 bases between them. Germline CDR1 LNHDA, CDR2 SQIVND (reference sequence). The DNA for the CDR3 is TGTGCCAGCACAATCGGGGAGGGATATCAGCCCCAGCATTTT. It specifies CASTIGEGYQPQHF.

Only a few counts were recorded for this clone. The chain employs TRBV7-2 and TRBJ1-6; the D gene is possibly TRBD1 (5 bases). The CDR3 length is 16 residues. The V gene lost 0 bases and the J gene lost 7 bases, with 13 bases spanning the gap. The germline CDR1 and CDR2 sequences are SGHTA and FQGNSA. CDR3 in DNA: TGTGCCAGCAGCTTAGCGGTGGGGGGGAACAATTCACCCCTCCACTTT. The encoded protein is CASSLAVGGNNSPLHF.

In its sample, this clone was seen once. Here the CDR3 reads CASSLAGGGTQETQYF. The CDR3 coding sequence is TGTGCCAGCAGCTTAGCGGGCGGGGGGACCCAAGAGACCCAGTACTTC. V usage is TRBV7-2 and J usage is TRBJ2-5; 8 bases agree with TRBD2. CDR1 is SGHTA and CDR2 is FQGNSA in the germline V gene. V gave up 0 bases and J gave up 1 base; unmatched junction bases: 4. This CDR3 has 16 amino acids.

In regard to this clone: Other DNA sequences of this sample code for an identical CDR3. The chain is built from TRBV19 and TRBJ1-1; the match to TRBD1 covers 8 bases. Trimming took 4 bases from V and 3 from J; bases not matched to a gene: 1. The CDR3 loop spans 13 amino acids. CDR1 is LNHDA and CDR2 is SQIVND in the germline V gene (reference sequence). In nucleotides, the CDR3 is TGTGCCAGTAGTACGACAGGGGACACTGAAGCTTTCTTT. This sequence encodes CASSTTGDTEAFF.

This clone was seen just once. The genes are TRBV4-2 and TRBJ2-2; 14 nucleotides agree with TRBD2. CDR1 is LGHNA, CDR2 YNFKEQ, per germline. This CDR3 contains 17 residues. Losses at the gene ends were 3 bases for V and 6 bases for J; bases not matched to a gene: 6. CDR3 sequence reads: CASSQGLAGAPPGELFF. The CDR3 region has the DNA TGTGCCAGCAGCCAGGGACTAGCGGGGGCCCCCCCCGGGGAGCTGTTTTTT.

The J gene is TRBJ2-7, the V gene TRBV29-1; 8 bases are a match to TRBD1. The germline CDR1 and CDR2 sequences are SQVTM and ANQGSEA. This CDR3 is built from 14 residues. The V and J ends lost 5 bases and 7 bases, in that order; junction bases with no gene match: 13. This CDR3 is CSVHWTGWAWEQYF. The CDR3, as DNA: TGCAGCGTTCACTGGACAGGGTGGGCTTGGGAGCAGTACTTC.

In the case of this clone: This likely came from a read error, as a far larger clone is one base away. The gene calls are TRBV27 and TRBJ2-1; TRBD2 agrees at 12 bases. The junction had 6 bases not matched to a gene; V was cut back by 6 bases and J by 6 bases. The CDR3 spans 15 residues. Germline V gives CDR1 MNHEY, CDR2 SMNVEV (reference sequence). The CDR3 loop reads CASSSLAGGVNEQFF. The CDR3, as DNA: TGTGCCAGCAGCTCCCTAGCGGGGGGGGTCAATGAGCAGTTCTTC.

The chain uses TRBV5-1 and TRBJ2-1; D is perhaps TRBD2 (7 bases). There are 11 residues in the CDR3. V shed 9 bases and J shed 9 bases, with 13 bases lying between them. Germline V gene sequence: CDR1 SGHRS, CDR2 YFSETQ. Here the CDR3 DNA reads TGCGCCACCCGGGGGGCGTCTGAGCAGTTCTTC. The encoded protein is CATRGASEQFF.